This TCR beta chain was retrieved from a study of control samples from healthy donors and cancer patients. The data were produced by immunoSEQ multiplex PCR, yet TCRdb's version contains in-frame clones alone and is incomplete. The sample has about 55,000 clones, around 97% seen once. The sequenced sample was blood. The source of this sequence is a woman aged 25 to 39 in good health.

CDR3 amino acids: CAISETNRVEQFF. CDR3 in DNA: TGTGCCATCAGCGAGACCAACCGGGTTGAGCAGTTCTTC. This chain joins TRBV10-3 and TRBJ2-1; no clear D. Between the trimmed V and J ends, which lost 6 bases and 9 bases, there was a span of 15 bases. The CDR3 loop spans 13 amino acids. The germline V gene encodes CDR1 ENHRY and CDR2 SYGVKD.